This T cell receptor (beta chain) was sequenced for a study of PD-L1 blockade in urothelial cancer. Study at large: At some point between 2013 and 2014 therapy began: atezolizumab 1,200 mg intravenously every 3 weeks. A median blood sample held 141,255 T cells and roughly 79,000 unique TCRs.

TCRdb keeps only in-frame clones here, not all; method: immunoSEQ multiplex PCR. The repertoire includes some 57,000 clones, roughly 82% of them detected once, and 1% to 1.5% sits in the top ten. Time point of the sample: pretreatment peripheral blood. The CDR3 has 14 residues. CDR1 and CDR2 (germline): MNHEY, SVGAGI. After removal of 8 bases from V and 2 bases from J, the junction contained 7 bases not matched to a gene. The rearrangement uses TRBV6-5 and TRBJ1-1, with TRBD1 matching 8 bases. The sample here was PBMCs, taken around atezolizumab (anti-PD-L1) treatment. This receptor was taken from a man aged 45 to 65 with urothelial cancer. This CDR3 is CASGNRGSNTEAFF. Written as DNA, the CDR3 is TGTGCCAGCGGCAACAGGGGGTCTAACACTGAAGCTTTCTTT.